The TCR beta chain under discussion was sequenced for a study of identical twins (dated by TCRdb to about 2016). Regarding the study in general: To test whether fetal clonotypes persist, the study used deep sequencing on TCR alpha and beta repertoires from monozygotic twins, unrelated adults of various ages, and cord blood. To rule out contamination, replicate twin experiments were performed at different times with different library preparation protocols. Overall study outcomes, separate from this receptor: The excess sharing between twins in beta out-of-frame sequences was weaker because fewer shared sequences reduced the signal-to-noise ratio. Recombination models systematically underestimated out-of-frame TCR alpha sharing in monozygotic twins but agreed with sharing between unrelated individuals. Invariant T cells such as MAIT and iNKT could partly confound zero-insertion analyses, though diverse VJ usage argued against this for most clonotypes. Compared with coincidental sharing between unrelated individuals, out-of-frame TCR alpha sequences shared between twins had an excess of sequences with low generation probability. Because the same donors could not be followed over many years, conclusions were based on cross-sectional statistical analysis. Abundant cord blood beta clonotypes had fewer insertions, young adult naive repertoires showed a similar but weaker trend, and memory repertoires showed no such trend.

The library was made by 5' RACE. Sequencing used an Illumina HiSeq 2000. Template switching introduced a universal primer binding site; the final cDNA contained a unique molecular identifier, enabling accurate counting of TCR cDNA molecules. Specific primers in the conserved constant-segment region were used to synthesize first-strand cDNA for TCR alpha and beta chains. To control for contamination, every cDNA library carried two barcodes: a SMART-Mk sample barcode plus Illumina barcodes. TruSeq adapter sequences, together with Illumina sample barcodes, were added in two successive PCR steps. The TCR alpha and beta cDNA libraries were sequenced on the Illumina HiSeq platform using custom primers. Concerning the study's data processing: MiGEC was used to process raw reads and extract unique molecular identifiers, and MiXCR was used to find CDR3 positions. Recombination models were inferred per individual with the repgenHMM and IGoR tools using an EM algorithm. Shared clonotypes were analyzed with the tcR package in R, and sharing was normalized by the product of cloneset sizes. To study raw recombination without the effects of thymic and clonal selection, out-of-frame nonproductive sequences were analyzed. The raw public reads went through TCRdb reprocessing: fastp at Q25, MiXCR clone calling, in-frame beta chains kept. One record per CDR3 amino acid sequence lists the most common genes and DNA. These V and J calls derive from TCRdb rather than the authors' analysis. This sample gives 470,000 or so distinct CDR3 sequences in total; roughly a quarter of them show up just once. Over 2.5% of the sample belongs to the ten largest clones.

Every donor in the study was a healthy Caucasian. Three pairs of female monozygotic twins, all aged about 18 to 29 years, were included in the twin cohort. CD4+ and CD8+ T cell populations were isolated with positive isolation kits from Invitrogen. V and J lose 3 bases and 8 bases, and a span of 13 bases separates them. CDR1 SQVTM and CDR2 ANQGSEA were looked up in the germline V gene. From the cysteine through the phenylalanine, the CDR3 covers 12 amino acids. Left in the record is the CDR3 DNA by itself, 36 bases read in frame from the first base. This clonotype was detected a few times. The antigen it recognizes is unknown. No per-base quality is available; no much larger clone lies one base away. The same specimen was also included in a second study, on T cells expressing NK-cell markers. As the second study states: Eight or nine donors provided sorted CD3+CD56+NKG2C+, CD3+CD56+NKG2C- and CD3+CD56-NKG2C+ T-cell subsets, whose TCR beta-chain repertoires were profiled. Of the eight sequenced donors, seven were found to be HCMV-seropositive and one was found to be HCMV-seronegative. To restrict sorting to alphabetaTCR-expressing T cells, an anti-gammadeltaTCR antibody was added in several experiments. In six donors, the dominant CD3+CD56+NKG2C+ clonotypes were among the top 10 CD8+ clonotypes and accounted for about 1.0-8% of CD8+ T cells. Those dominant clonotypes were again the most abundant among CD3+CD56-NKG2C+ cells in a few donors, at about 25-60.1%. It remained unclear whether the expanded NKG2C-expressing T cell clones were specific for HCMV antigens. The eight sequenced donors were randomly selected healthy volunteers, three men and five women. HCMV serostatus was determined by detecting HCMV-specific IgG in serum with a commercial ELISA kit. MIGEC was used to demultiplex reads and group the reads by UMI, and MiTCR was used to assemble and quantify clonotypes. To exclude erroneous sequences, only TCR cDNA sequences supported by at least two reads were retained. The tcR package was used for downstream repertoire analysis, with clonotypes matched between fractions based on CDR3 nucleotide sequence plus V segment. VDJmatch was used to annotate antigen specificity against VDJdb, with one amino acid substitution in CDR3 permitted.

The sequencing input was CD4+ T cells sorted from blood. The receptor's source is a woman younger than 35 in good health. The rearrangement combines TRBV29-1 with TRBJ1-2, with a weak D call of TRBD1 (5 bases match). The CDR3 protein: CSVDPQGTGYTF. The nucleotide sequence reads TGCAGCGTTGATCCCCAGGGCACGGGCTACACCTTC.